The rows below give T cell receptor beta chains drawn from one sample of a study of blood T cells in healthy people across ages. TCRdb re-called the 5' RACE reads with MiXCR, one entry per CDR3 protein. Here the sample spans roughly 500,000 distinct CDR3 sequences, roughly a quarter being singletons. Sequencing was performed on blood. These receptors were collected from a woman in her seventies in good health. The CDR3 runs from the conserved cysteine through the conserved F or W. The order of the fields is V gene, clone size, D gene, J gene, CDR3 protein, CDR3 DNA. D genes are given only for firm matches. Size values are once, few and many counts, or a class for expanded clones, and some rows have none.

TRBV20-1	NA	NA	TRBJ2-2	CSALQRSRYTGELFF	TGCAGTGCTCTCCAAAGAAGCAGATACACCGGGGAGCTGTTTTTT
TRBV10-3	NA	TRBD2	TRBJ2-2	CATRYREAVGELFF	TGTGCCACCAGATACCGGGAGGCGGTCGGGGAGCTGTTTTTT
TRBV7-2	NA	NA	TRBJ2-3	CASSSPSTGDTQYF	TGTGCCAGCAGCTCCCCCTCTACAGGGGATACGCAGTATTTT
TRBV20-1	few	NA	TRBJ2-1	CSARDHQGKVGALWNEQFF	TGCAGTGCTAGAGACCACCAGGGGAAAGTGGGGGCCCTATGGAATGAGCAGTTCTTC
TRBV4-2	few	NA	TRBJ1-1	CASSQDNKYNTEAFF	TGTGCCAGCAGCCAAGATAATAAGTATAACACTGAAGCTTTCTTT
TRBV6-1	few	NA	TRBJ1-2	CASSFGQATLNYGYTF	TGTGCCAGCAGCTTTGGGCAGGCGACACTGAACTATGGCTACACCTTC
TRBV29-1	many	NA	TRBJ1-1	CSVDRGDTEAFF	TGCAGCGTTGATAGGGGGGACACTGAAGCTTTCTTT
TRBV20-1	NA	NA	TRBJ1-2	CSAAGGAFYGYTF	TGCAGCGCAGCGGGAGGGGCCTTCTATGGCTACACCTTC
TRBV20-1	NA	NA	TRBJ1-1	CSAKQGPNTEAFF	TGCAGTGCCAAACAGGGCCCGAACACTGAAGCTTTCTTT
TRBV7-2	few	NA	TRBJ2-1	CASSQSGTEQFF	TGTGCCAGCAGCCAGAGTGGTACTGAGCAGTTCTTC
TRBV4-2	few	NA	TRBJ2-7	CASSQYEQGGYEQYF	TGTGCCAGCAGCCAATACGAACAGGGTGGGTACGAGCAGTACTTC
TRBV7-2	NA	TRBD1	TRBJ1-1	CASSFNRGNTEAFF	TGTGCCAGCAGCTTCAACAGGGGGAACACTGAAGCTTTCTTT
TRBV7-3	once	NA	TRBJ2-1	CASSLTAPIYDNEQFF	TGTGCCAGCAGCTTAACGGCCCCCATCTACGACAATGAGCAGTTCTTC
TRBV6-1	NA	NA	TRBJ2-7	CASTSPGVENEQYF	TGTGCCAGCACCTCCCCCGGAGTTGAGAACGAGCAGTACTTC
TRBV6-2/TRBV6-3	NA	TRBD2	TRBJ2-3	CASSSGLAGVTQYF	TGTGCCAGCAGTTCCGGACTAGCGGGGGTTACGCAGTATTTT
TRBV13	few	TRBD1	TRBJ2-7	CASGDRAHEQYF	TGTGCCAGCGGGGACAGGGCCCACGAGCAGTACTTC
TRBV7-2	NA	NA	TRBJ1-4	CASSPVAGDKKLFF	TGTGCCAGCAGCCCGGTAGCGGGGGATAAAAAACTGTTTTTT
TRBV7-2	few	NA	TRBJ2-7	CASSLQGVRGYEQYF	TGTGCCAGCAGCCTCCAAGGGGTCCGGGGTTACGAGCAGTACTTC
TRBV5-1	once	NA	TRBJ2-5	CASSLRQGRTETQYF	TGCGCCAGCAGCTTGCGGCAGGGAAGGACGGAGACCCAGTACTTC
TRBV19	NA	TRBD1	TRBJ2-4	CARKDRTLAKNIQYF	TGTGCCAGAAAGGACAGGACACTAGCCAAAAACATTCAGTACTTC
TRBV7-2	NA	TRBD2	TRBJ2-5	CASSLSSGGGTQYF	TGTGCCAGCAGCCTCTCTAGCGGGGGTGGGACCCAGTACTTC
TRBV6-6	NA	TRBD1	TRBJ1-5	CASSSLGQGAAQPQHF	TGTGCCAGCAGTTCCTTAGGACAGGGGGCGGCTCAGCCCCAGCATTTT
TRBV12-3/TRBV12-4	few	NA	TRBJ1-5	CASSFLGVTQPQHF	TGTGCCAGCAGTTTTCTGGGAGTCACACAGCCCCAGCATTTT
TRBV7-9	NA	NA	TRBJ1-4	CASSLTGGRLSNEKLFF	TGTGCCAGCAGCCTAACGGGGGGAAGGCTGTCTAATGAAAAACTGTTTTTT
TRBV7-8	few	NA	TRBJ2-7	CASSFPGRGTREQYF	TGTGCCAGCAGCTTTCCGGGACGGGGGACTCGGGAGCAGTACTTC
TRBV6-2/TRBV6-3	few	NA	TRBJ2-6	CASSANPQGISSGANVLTF	TGTGCCAGCAGCGCAAACCCTCAGGGGATTAGCAGTGGGGCCAACGTCCTGACTTTC
TRBV20-1	few	NA	TRBJ1-4	CSARDVTDNEKLFF	TGCAGTGCTAGAGATGTGACAGACAATGAAAAACTGTTTTTT
TRBV7-2	NA	NA	TRBJ2-2	CASSAGLQSLFF	TGTGCCAGCAGCGCCGGACTCCAGTCGCTGTTTTTT
TRBV15	few	NA	TRBJ1-1	CATSRDQGRAFF	TGTGCCACCAGCAGAGATCAGGGGAGAGCTTTCTTT
TRBV5-1	NA	TRBD1	TRBJ1-2	CASGQAGFNYGYTF	TGCGCCAGCGGACAGGCGGGATTTAACTATGGCTACACCTTC
TRBV7-2	few	NA	TRBJ2-1	CASSSGQIKGEQFF	TGTGCCAGCAGCTCGGGCCAAATTAAGGGTGAGCAGTTCTTC
TRBV30	few	NA	TRBJ2-7	CAWSSQGNSYEQYF	TGTGCCTGGAGTTCACAGGGTAACTCCTACGAGCAGTACTTC
TRBV7-2	few	TRBD2	TRBJ2-3	CASSTRGGSSTDTQYF	TGTGCCAGCAGCACGCGGGGGGGGTCTAGCACAGATACGCAGTATTTT
TRBV12-3/TRBV12-4	NA	TRBD2	TRBJ2-1	CASRPRLAGVYNEQFF	TGTGCCAGCAGACCCAGACTAGCGGGAGTCTACAATGAGCAGTTCTTC
TRBV6-6	NA	NA	TRBJ1-4	CASSRGSEKLFF	TGTGCCAGCAGTCGAGGCAGCGAAAAACTGTTTTTT
TRBV15	few	NA	TRBJ1-1	CATSIDRGRAEAFF	TGTGCCACCAGCATCGACCGGGGAAGGGCTGAAGCTTTCTTT
TRBV7-2	NA	NA	TRBJ2-7	CASSVGAQPNYEQYF	TGTGCCAGCAGCGTGGGGGCGCAACCCAACTACGAGCAGTACTTC
TRBV27	few	TRBD2	TRBJ2-5	CASSPAGTSRVKTQYF	TGTGCCAGCAGTCCAGCCGGGACTAGTAGGGTAAAGACCCAGTACTTC
TRBV6-5	NA	TRBD1	TRBJ1-1	CASSYPRQGGDSTEAFF	TGTGCCAGCAGTTACCCCCGACAGGGGGGTGACAGCACTGAAGCTTTCTTT
TRBV2	NA	NA	TRBJ2-7	CASSTLREQYF	TGTGCCAGCAGTACCCTAAGGGAGCAGTACTTC
TRBV20-1	NA	TRBD2	TRBJ2-5	CSARLAGGNQETQYF	TGCAGTGCTAGACTAGCGGGGGGTAACCAAGAGACCCAGTACTTC
TRBV18	NA	TRBD1	TRBJ1-1	CASSPPSQGVTEAFF	TGTGCCAGCTCACCACCATCACAGGGGGTAACTGAAGCTTTCTTT
TRBV3-1	NA	TRBD2	TRBJ2-1	CASSQAGAGGPIHRRSYNEQFF	TGTGCCAGCAGCCAAGCAGGAGCGGGAGGGCCCATTCATCGCCGTTCCTACAATGAGCAGTTCTTC
TRBV12-3/TRBV12-4	NA	NA	TRBJ2-1	CASSFSSEQFF	TGTGCCAGCAGTTTCTCGAGCGAGCAGTTCTTC
TRBV6-2/TRBV6-3	few	TRBD1	TRBJ2-7	CASTAPGQEAYEQYF	TGTGCCAGCACCGCACCGGGACAGGAAGCCTACGAGCAGTACTTC
TRBV3-1	NA	TRBD2	TRBJ2-7	CASSQVYLAGDPYEQYF	TGTGCCAGCAGCCAAGTCTACCTAGCGGGGGACCCCTACGAGCAGTACTTC
TRBV29-1	NA	TRBD1	TRBJ1-2	CSVSDRGHSNNYGYTF	TGCAGCGTCTCCGACAGGGGCCACTCGAATAACTATGGCTACACCTTC
TRBV5-1	NA	NA	TRBJ2-1	CASSLGAGYNEQFF	TGTGCCAGCAGCTTGGGGGCCGGTTACAATGAGCAGTTCTTC
TRBV20-1	NA	NA	TRBJ2-5	CSARDQSPPHQYF	TGCAGTGCTAGAGATCAGTCTCCCCCACACCAGTACTTC
TRBV6-2/TRBV6-3	NA	NA	TRBJ1-1	CASSYEQRTEAFF	TGTGCCAGCAGTTACGAACAGCGGACTGAAGCTTTCTTT
TRBV6-1	few	NA	TRBJ2-3	CASRKNGASTADTQYF	TGTGCCAGCAGAAAAAACGGGGCTAGTACCGCAGATACGCAGTATTTT
TRBV7-2	many	NA	TRBJ1-1	CASSLQRQDNTEAFF	TGTGCCAGCAGCTTACAAAGACAGGACAACACTGAAGCTTTCTTT
TRBV4-3	NA	NA	TRBJ2-2	CASSQDVGYTGELFF	TGCGCCAGCAGCCAAGATGTAGGGTACACCGGGGAGCTGTTTTTT
TRBV20-1	NA	NA	TRBJ2-1	CSAPNYNEQFF	TGCAGTGCCCCAAACTACAATGAGCAGTTCTTC
TRBV5-1	NA	TRBD1	TRBJ2-5	CASSLVPPGQGETQYF	TGCGCCAGCAGCTTGGTACCACCGGGACAGGGAGAGACCCAGTACTTC